These 8 T cell receptor beta chains were all obtained from the same sample, sequenced in a study of cytotoxic CD8 clonotypes in ibrutinib-treated CLL. Repertoires were generated with immunoSEQ multiplex PCR, while TCRdb's copy carries only in-frame clones and drops some. The sample holds about 130,000 clones, approximately 81% seen once. Source: PBMCs, taken after 12 months of ibrutinib treatment. All receptors come from a human donor with chronic lymphocytic leukemia.

This clone was counted a single time. The chain uses TRBV6-5 and TRBJ2-1; D tentatively reads TRBD1 or TRBD2 (5 bases each). Trimming took off 2 bases at V and 6 bases at J, with 8 bases between the two ends. Germline CDR1 and CDR2: MNHEY and SVGAGI. This CDR3 is built from 13 residues. The CDR3 DNA reads as TGTGCCAGCAGTTACCTGGGGGTCAATGAGCAGTTCTTC. It yields the protein CASSYLGVNEQFF.

The chain joins TRBV10-1 to TRBJ2-7, with D perhaps given as TRBD1 or TRBD2 (5 bases each). Germline assignment: CDR1 WNHNN and CDR2 SYGVQD (reference sequence). The length of the CDR3 is 13 residues. Deletions cut 7 bases from V and 5 bases from J, with 15 bases between. The CDR3 nucleotides are TGCGCCAGCACGCAGGGTACGGGGAACGAGCAGTACTTC. This gives the protein CASTQGTGNEQYF.

The chain is built from TRBV7-9 and TRBJ1-5; maybe TRBD1 (6 bases). Deletions cut 4 bases from V and 11 bases from J, with 12 bases between. Germline-derived CDR1 and CDR2 are SEHNR and FQNEAQ (reference sequence). The CDR3 has 12 residues. The CDR3 DNA is TGTGCCAGCAGCTCCGGGACACAGGCCCAGCATTTT. Translated, it gives CASSSGTQAQHF. Full variable domain (rest looked up from reference TRBV7-9 and TRBJ1-5): DTGVSQNPRHKITKRGQNVTFRCDPISEHNRLYWYRQTLGQGPEFLTYFQNEAQLEKSRLLSDRFSAERPKGSFSTLEIQRTEQGDSAMYLCASSSGTQAQHFGDGTRLSIL.

The chain combines TRBV10-3 with TRBJ2-5; 7 positions match TRBD1. The CDR3 has 13 residues. Germline lookup yields CDR1 ENHRY and CDR2 SYGVKD. V lost 11 bases to trimming and J lost 2 bases; unmatched junction nucleotides: 8. For the CDR3, the DNA is TGTGCCTCAACGGACAGGCTACAAGAGACCCAGTACTTC. Amino acids: CASTDRLQETQYF.

V and J are TRBV6-5 and TRBJ2-5, with D uncertain. Trimming removed 8 bases at V and 5 bases at J, with 21 bases between. The CDR3 contains 15 residues. Germline values: CDR1 MNHEY, CDR2 SVGAGI. The CDR3 loop reads CASAQREGLWETQYF. The CDR3 nucleotides read TGTGCCAGCGCCCAAAGAGAAGGTTTGTGGGAGACCCAGTACTTC.

The V gene is TRBV19, the J gene TRBJ1-1; the D gene is possibly TRBD1 (5 bases). The germline gives CDR1 LNHDA, CDR2 SQIVND (reference sequence). CDR3 length: 13 residues. The V end lost 5 bases, the J end lost 11 bases, and 18 bases lay between the germline ends. In nucleotides, the CDR3 is TGTGCCAGTAGTGGGGCGGCACGGGGAGTGGCTTTCTTT. This codes for CASSGAARGVAFF. The full variable domain, with the rest looked up from reference TRBV19 and TRBJ1-1, is DGGITQSPKYLFRKEGQNVTLSCEQNLNHDAMYWYRQDPGQGLRLIYYSQIVNDFQKGDIAEGYSVSREKKESFPLTVTSAQKNPTAFYLCASSGAARGVAFFGQGTRLTVV.

This rearrangement joins TRBV29-1 to TRBJ2-3; 10 bases map to TRBD2. Per the germline V gene, CDR1 is SQVTM and CDR2 is ANQGSEA. The trim removed 6 bases at V and 5 bases at J, leaving 8 bases unmatched. The CDR3 runs 14 residues. In DNA, the CDR3 is TGCAGCGTCGCCCCGGGACTAGCGAAAGATACGCAGTATTTT. This encodes CSVAPGLAKDTQYF.

The CDR3 bases are TGCAGCGTTTCGGAGACAGGGGGCCCTCAGCCCCAGCATTTT. Protein product: CSVSETGGPQPQHF. The chain couples TRBV29-1 to TRBJ1-5; 10 bases agree with TRBD1. Germline CDR1 and CDR2: SQVTM and ANQGSEA. The length of the CDR3 is 14 residues. The V gene end was trimmed by 5 bases and the J gene end by 6 bases; junction bases not matched to a gene: 7.